These 29 T cell receptor beta chains came from one sample sequenced in a study of glioma-infiltrating T cells. TCR alpha and beta CDR3 regions were amplified from RNA using iRepertoire nested multiplex PCR. TCRdb re-called the multiplex PCR reads with MiXCR, one entry per CDR3 protein. This table has around 93,000 distinct CDR3 sequences, approximately 40% appearing once. The specimen was glioma tissue, nonneoplastic brain tissue, or PBMCs (not recorded which). These receptors were obtained from a human donor with low-grade glioma or glioblastoma, undergoing nonglioma brain surgery, or in good health (not recorded which).

This chain joins TRBV20-1 and TRBJ1-5; 8 bases align to TRBD1. After removal of 4 bases from V and 9 bases from J, the junction contained 11 bases not matched to a gene. Germline lookup yields CDR1 DFQATT and CDR2 SNEGSKA (reference sequence). This CDR3 region has 14 residues. CDR3 amino acids: CSATGQGGTTPQHF. As DNA, the CDR3 is TGCAGTGCTACAGGACAGGGTGGGACCACGCCCCAGCATTTT.

The chain has TRBV10-3 and TRBJ1-1; no firm D call. The germline V gene has CDR1 ENHRY and CDR2 SYGVKD. V was shortened by 4 bases and J by 4 bases, with 10 bases between the two germline ends. This CDR3 is 13 amino acids long. This chain's CDR3 is CAISGAATTEAFF. CDR3 sequence (DNA): TGTGCCATCAGTGGAGCTGCAACCACTGAAGCTTTCTTT.

This clonotype was recorded only once. The chain links TRBV28 to TRBJ1-1, with 9 bases fitting TRBD1. CDR3 length: 14 residues. Germline V lookup: CDR1 MDHEN, CDR2 SYDVKM. V lost 6 bases and J lost 4; bases outside the gene matches: 6. The chain's CDR3 is CASREDRGGTEAFF. Written as DNA, the CDR3 is TGTGCCAGCAGGGAGGACAGGGGAGGCACTGAAGCTTTCTTT.

The chain carries TRBV4-1 and TRBJ2-1; no definite D call. V shed 0 bases and J shed 3 bases, with 3 bases lying between them. CDR3 length equals 13 residues. CDR1 is MGHRA, CDR2 YSYEKL, per germline. CDR3 sequence (DNA): TGCGCCAGCAGCCAAGAACGCTACAATGAGCAGTTCTTC. Encoded protein: CASSQERYNEQFF.

Ten or more counts support this clonotype. The chain uses TRBV6-1 and TRBJ2-1, with D possibly matching TRBD2 (7 bases). Trimming stripped 1 base from V and 4 bases from J, with 11 bases between. The V gene's germline CDR1 is MNHNS and CDR2 SASEGT. The CDR3 totals 15 residues. DNA for the CDR3: TGTGCCAGCAGTGAAGTGGCGGGGGCATACAATGAGCAGTTCTTC. This sequence encodes CASSEVAGAYNEQFF.

This clonotype appeared many times. V is TRBV29-1 and J is TRBJ1-2; no definite D call. This CDR3 is built from 12 residues. Germline V lookup: CDR1 SQVTM, CDR2 ANQGSEA. Trimming took off 3 bases at V and 3 bases at J, with 8 bases between the two ends. The CDR3 here is CSVDPSDYGYTF. CDR3 DNA: TGCAGCGTTGATCCGTCGGACTATGGCTACACCTTC.

This clonotype has at least ten counts. V is TRBV29-1 and J is TRBJ2-3; D remains unclear. V was clipped by 6 bases and J by 1 base, with 11 bases between them. CDR3 length: 13 residues. Per germline, CDR1 SQVTM and CDR2 ANQGSEA. As DNA, the CDR3 is TGCAGCGTGGCCCTTGGTCGCACAGATACGCAGTATTTT. This codes for CSVALGRTDTQYF.

There are many counts of this clonotype. V gene TRBV25-1 combines with J gene TRBJ1-2; D possibly corresponds to TRBD1 (5 bases). The CDR3 sequence is 15 residues long. Germline V gene lookup returns CDR1 MGHDK and CDR2 SYGVNS. With 1 base removed from V and 3 bases from J, the gap between germline ends came to 12 bases. The CDR3 DNA reads as TGTGCCAGCAGTGAATGGGGGTCGGGGGACTATGGCTACACCTTC. This translates into CASSEWGSGDYGYTF.

This clonotype was counted many times. The J gene is TRBJ1-2, the V gene TRBV2; D is ambiguous. CDR1 and CDR2 (germline): SNHLY, FYNNEI. The CDR3 runs to 10 residues. Trimming took 6 bases from V and 9 from J, leaving 8 bases between them. The chain's CDR3 is CASRNRRYTF. The DNA for the CDR3 is TGTGCCAGCAGGAACAGACGCTACACCTTC.

The V gene is TRBV27, the J gene TRBJ2-3; D unclear. The CDR3 is made up of 15 amino acids. CDR1 and CDR2 from the germline V gene are MNHEY and SMNVEV (reference sequence). The CDR3 here is CDISFKLPPSDPPYF. CDR3 nucleotides: TGTGACATCAGTTTCAAACTACCTCCCTCAGATCCGCCGTATTTT.

This clonotype came up many times. The chain employs TRBV7-2 and TRBJ2-7, with 11 bases identical to TRBD2. The CDR3 runs 14 residues. Unmatched junction bases numbered 3, after V lost 5 bases and J lost 3 bases. In germline, CDR1 is SGHTA, CDR2 FQGNSA. The CDR3 DNA is TGTGCCAGCAGCCATACTAGCGGGAGCTACGAGCAGTACTTC. Translating it yields CASSHTSGSYEQYF.

This clonotype was detected many times. The J gene is TRBJ1-3, the V gene TRBV4-1; D unclear. The V end was cut by 3 bases, the J end by 4 bases, with 13 bases between. Germline V gives CDR1 MGHRA, CDR2 YSYEKL. The CDR3 runs to 15 residues. The CDR3, as DNA: TGCGCCAGCAGCCAGATGGGGTTGCACGGAAACACCATATATTTT. Translating it yields CASSQMGLHGNTIYF.

Regarding this clonotype: The CDR3 does not close with the conserved phenylalanine or tryptophan, likely indicating a read error. This sequence joins TRBV19 and TRBJ2-1; no firm D call. CDR3 length: 15 residues. The germline CDR1 and CDR2 sequences are LNHDA and SQIVND (reference sequence). Trimming removed 3 bases at V and 6 bases at J, with 15 bases between. For the CDR3, the DNA is TGTGCCAGTAGTATCGTCAAGCAGGAGATCAATGAGCAGTTCTCC. Protein: CASSIVKQEINEQFS.

CDR3 loop: CASNRQGWAEAFF. The CDR3 region has the DNA TGTGCCAGCAACAGACAGGGTTGGGCTGAAGCTTTCTTT. The chain uses TRBV7-8 and TRBJ1-1; 7 nucleotides match TRBD1. The CDR3 extends over 13 amino acids. The germline gives CDR1 SGHVS, CDR2 FQNEAQ. Losses at the gene ends were 7 bases for V and 6 bases for J; bases not matched to a gene: 8.

As for this clonotype: Compared with germline, one end of the junction differs, possibly owing to a read error. V is TRBV28 and J is TRBJ2-6; the match to TRBD1 covers 7 bases. The V gene's germline CDR1 is MDHEN and CDR2 SYDVKM. The CDR3 sequence is 15 residues long. DNA of the CDR3: TGCGCCAGCGCCGGACAGGTCTCCGAGGCCAACGTCCTGACTTTC. Protein product: CASAGQVSEANVLTF.

The V gene is TRBV6-1, the J gene TRBJ2-7; 8 nucleotides match TRBD1. This CDR3 has 14 residues. The V segment lost 6 bases and the J segment 4 bases; nucleotides outside the gene matches: 8. Germline V gives CDR1 MNHNS, CDR2 SASEGT. CDR3 amino acids: CASRNTDRAYEQYF. The CDR3 nucleotides are TGTGCCAGCAGGAACACGGACAGGGCGTACGAGCAGTACTTC.

V and J are TRBV6-1 and TRBJ2-5; D not certain. There are 10 residues in the CDR3. The germline V gene encodes CDR1 MNHNS and CDR2 SASEGT. V shed 8 bases and J shed 7 bases, with 8 bases lying between them. CDR3 region: CASGSVTQYF. CDR3 DNA: TGTGCCAGCGGGTCTGTGACCCAGTACTTC.

The chain combines TRBV2 with TRBJ1-5; D may be TRBD1 (6 bases). V was shortened by 6 bases and J by 7 bases, with 16 bases between the two germline ends. The CDR3 has 14 residues. Germline V gene sequence: CDR1 SNHLY, CDR2 FYNNEI. This chain's CDR3 is CASSYTGFEQPQHF. As DNA, the CDR3 is TGTGCCAGCAGCTATACAGGGTTTGAGCAGCCCCAGCATTTT.

This clonotype was found once. This rearrangement joins TRBV27 to TRBJ2-1, with 13 bases aligning to TRBD2. After removal of 7 bases from V and 12 bases from J, the junction contained 12 bases not matched to a gene. The CDR3 totals 15 residues. Per germline, CDR1 MNHEY and CDR2 SMNVEV (reference sequence). The CDR3 DNA reads TGTGCCAGCAATGTCGGGACTAGCGGGATTCAAGGGCAGTTCTTC. This translates into CASNVGTSGIQGQFF.

This clonotype was observed many times. The chain uses TRBV28 and TRBJ1-6, with a tentative D call TRBD1 (5 bases). Germline CDR1 MDHEN, CDR2 SYDVKM. This CDR3 is 15 amino acids long. V lost 3 bases and J lost 7, with 13 bases in between. CDR3 loop: CASSLGEFENSPLHF. The CDR3 nucleotides read TGTGCCAGCAGTTTGGGGGAGTTTGAGAATTCACCCCTCCACTTT.

This sequence joins TRBV2 and TRBJ2-1, with D maybe TRBD2 (5 bases). With 7 bases removed from V and 10 bases from J, the gap between germline ends came to 20 bases. This CDR3 has 14 amino acids. Germline CDR1 is SNHLY and CDR2 is FYNNEI. CDR3 amino acids: CASIPVNVLAEQFF. The CDR3 DNA is TGTGCCAGCATTCCCGTAAACGTTCTAGCCGAGCAGTTCTTC.

This clonotype was found a few times. A much larger clone differs from this one at a single base, so this may be a read error. V is TRBV27 and J is TRBJ2-2; D remains unclear. This CDR3 has 15 amino acids. Germline CDR1 reads MNHEY; CDR2 reads SMNVEV (reference sequence). Trimming pared 6 bases from V and 6 bases from J, leaving 17 bases between. The CDR3 sequence is CASRFGSYTAGELFF. The DNA for the CDR3 is TGTGCCAGCAGGTTCGGTTCCTACACTGCCGGGGAGCTGTTTTTT.

A note on this clonotype: The CDR3 does not end in the conserved phenylalanine or tryptophan, so this is likely a read error. The rearrangement uses TRBV28 and TRBJ2-5; 8 bases line up with TRBD1. CDR3 size: 14 residues. Germline-derived CDR1 and CDR2 are MDHEN and SYDVKM. Losses at the gene ends were 2 bases for V and 1 base for J; bases not matched to a gene: 0. CDR3 sequence (DNA): TGTGCCAGCAGTTTAGACAGGGGCCAAGAGACCCAGTACTAC. Its protein is CASSLDRGQETQYY.

As to this clonotype: A much larger clone lies a single base off, so this may be a read error. The J gene is TRBJ1-5, the V gene TRBV5-1; D remains unclear. The germline CDR1 and CDR2 sequences are SGHRS and YFSETQ. CDR3 size: 14 residues. CDR3 bases: TGCGCCAGCAGCTTGGGGGCCTTCAATCGGCCCCAGCATTTT. This translates into CASSLGAFNRPQHF.

A single count supports this clonotype. This rearrangement joins TRBV29-1 to TRBJ2-7, with 7 bases identical to TRBD2. Germline V gene lookup returns CDR1 SQVTM and CDR2 ANQGSEA. V shed 6 bases, J shed 2 bases, and the junction held 10 bases outside the gene matches. The length of the CDR3 is 14 residues. The CDR3 DNA is TGCAGCGTGACGACACCAGGACTAGCCTACGAGCAGTACTTC. Its protein product is CSVTTPGLAYEQYF.

This sequence joins TRBV6-4 and TRBJ2-3; 16 nucleotides line up with TRBD2. The CDR3 contains 17 residues. Trimming cost V 5 bases and J 5 bases; bases outside gene matches: 7. CDR1 MRHNA and CDR2 SNTAGT come from the germline V gene. The CDR3 region is CASSLTGTSGGGDTQYF. CDR3 DNA sequence: TGTGCCAGCAGTCTAACCGGGACTAGCGGGGGGGGAGATACGCAGTATTTT.

This clonotype was picked up many times. The genes are TRBV27 and TRBJ1-1; 9 nucleotides match TRBD1. The CDR3 sequence is 14 residues long. The germline gives CDR1 MNHEY, CDR2 SMNVEV (reference sequence). Germline trimming cut 6 bases from V and 3 bases from J; bases unmatched to any gene: 5. CDR3 residues: CASRVRTGDTEAFF. The CDR3 bases are TGTGCCAGCAGGGTACGGACAGGGGACACTGAAGCTTTCTTT.

This clonotype was detected many times. The CDR3 nucleotides are TGTGCCAGCAGTCCGGGACAGGGCCACGAGCAGTACTTC. This sequence encodes CASSPGQGHEQYF. This chain joins TRBV12-3 or TRBV12-4 and TRBJ2-7; 9 bases match TRBD1. The CDR3 spans 13 residues. Trimming took 5 bases from V and 5 from J; bases not matched to a gene: 4.

This clonotype was seen many times. The chain has TRBV6-1 and TRBJ2-5, with 11 bases that match TRBD2. Per the germline V gene, CDR1 is MNHNS and CDR2 is SASEGT. The CDR3 has 15 amino acids. J lost 2 bases, V lost 5 bases, and 4 bases had no gene match. For the CDR3, the DNA is TGTGCCAGCAGTCGGACTAGCGGGTATCAAGAGACCCAGTACTTC. Its translation: CASSRTSGYQETQYF.